The 31 T cell receptor beta chains listed next were all sequenced from one sample in a study of tumor-infiltrating lymphocytes in primary liver carcinoma. Researchers generated TCR beta cDNA from about 530 ng of total RNA, relying on a constant-region primer. Slightly modified ARM-PCR served as the procedure for the TCR beta libraries. These libraries came from three rounds of nested multiplex PCR. In the first two PCR rounds, TRBV1-TRBV30 forward primers were paired with a C-beta reverse primer, and each round lasted roughly 9 cycles. TCRdb ran MiXCR on the multiplex PCR reads and lists one entry per CDR3 protein. The repertoire holds tens of thousands of distinct CDR3 sequences, with roughly 77% as singletons. DNA and RNA were both co-extracted from approximately 20-30 mg of bulk tissue that had not been sorted. Sequencing input: liver tumor tissue from sampling region 3. Stated subset: tumor region T3, left-lateral pole. The receptors here all came from a woman in her 30s with primary liver carcinoma and hepatitis B virus infection.

The CDR3 loop reads CASSLAPSWTGRETQYF. CDR3 coding DNA: TGTGCCAGCAGCTTAGCCCCATCTTGGACGGGGCGAGAGACCCAGTACTTC. This chain connects TRBV13 to TRBJ2-5; TRBD1 or TRBD2 may be the D gene (5 bases each). V lost 1 base and J lost 4, with 19 bases in between. The CDR3 has 17 amino acids. Germline values: CDR1 PRHDT, CDR2 FYEKMQ (reference sequence).

This clonotype was seen only a few times. This may come from a read error, since a much larger clone is one base off. The CDR3 spells CATRDFQSGAKETQYF. The CDR3 region has the DNA TGTGCCACCAGAGATTTCCAAAGCGGGGCTAAAGAGACCCAGTACTTC. The V gene is TRBV24-1, the J gene TRBJ2-5; 7 bases are a match to TRBD2. Per germline, CDR1 KGHDR and CDR2 SFDVKD. CDR3 size: 16 residues.

The count of this clonotype is one. This likely comes from a read error, as the CDR3 has no conserved phenylalanine or tryptophan at its end. This chain links TRBV20-1 with TRBJ2-1, with 13 bases aligning to TRBD2. The germline gives CDR1 DFQATT, CDR2 SNEGSKA (reference sequence). This CDR3 has 15 amino acids. V dropped 3 bases and J dropped 10; count of bases not matched to a gene: 9. CDR3 sequence: CSASKGLAGLGEQFL. CDR3 nucleotide sequence: TGCAGTGCTAGTAAGGGACTAGCGGGATTGGGGGAGCAGTTCCTC.

This clonotype came up many times. The gene calls are TRBV18 and TRBJ1-2; D perhaps matches TRBD1 (6 bases). Per germline, CDR1 KGHSH and CDR2 LQKENI. V was trimmed by 2 bases and J by 6 bases, leaving 10 bases between them. The CDR3 totals 13 residues. Here the CDR3 reads CASSPRTANGYTF. The DNA for the CDR3 is TGTGCCAGCTCACCAAGGACAGCGAATGGCTACACCTTC.

To note about this clonotype: One end of the junction is discordant with germline, which a read error may explain. V usage is TRBV12-3 or TRBV12-4 and J usage is TRBJ2-1, with TRBD2 matching over 9 bases. The CDR3 runs 15 residues. The CDR3: CASSPSETSGLELFF. For the CDR3, the DNA is TGTGCCAGTAGCCCGTCCGAGACTAGCGGACTTGAGCTGTTCTTC.

The chain has TRBV6-6 and TRBJ2-3, with 15 bases that match TRBD2. CDR1 and CDR2 from the germline V gene are MNHNY and SVGAGI (reference sequence). The trim removed 7 bases at V and 7 bases at J, leaving 9 bases unmatched. The CDR3 is made up of 16 amino acids. The CDR3 spells CASMRTSGRVTHTQYF. In nucleotides, the CDR3 is TGTGCCAGCATGAGGACTAGCGGGAGGGTAACACATACGCAGTATTTT.

On this clonotype: Germline is not matched at one junction end, which may reflect a read error. The chain employs TRBV11-2 and TRBJ1-2; 7 bases match TRBD1. The CDR3 covers 13 residues. Germline CDR1 and CDR2: SGHAT and FQNNGV. CDR3 amino acids: CANTQGGGGGCTF. In DNA, the CDR3 is TGTGCCAACACTCAGGGGGGAGGTGGAGGCTGCACCTTC.

Remarks on this clonotype: Sequence at one end of the junction differs from germline and may be a read error. This sequence joins TRBV6-2 or TRBV6-3 and TRBJ2-1; D is uncertain. The CDR3 runs to 14 residues. Germline V CDR1 and CDR2: MNHEY, SVGEGT. The CDR3 reads CARSYSGSYNEQFF. DNA of the CDR3: TGTGCCAGGAGTTACTCTGGCTCCTACAATGAGCAGTTCTTC.

As to this clonotype: The germline gene is not matched at one end of the junction; a read error may be the cause. The chain uses TRBV11-2 and TRBJ2-1, with TRBD1 matching 7 bases. The CDR3 is 17 residues long. The V gene's germline CDR1 is SGHAT and CDR2 FQNNGV. The CDR3 DNA follows: TGTGCCAGCAGCTTAGCCCACGGACAGAGGTACAGGGGTGAGCAGCTCTTC. This encodes CASSLAHGQRYRGEQLF.

With respect to this clonotype: A single base separates this from a much larger clone, so it may be a read error. The chain has TRBV24-1 and TRBJ2-5, with TRBD2 identical over 8 bases. J was trimmed by 5 bases and V by 5 bases; bases with no gene match: 6. The germline V gene has CDR1 KGHDR and CDR2 SFDVKD. The CDR3 sequence is 14 residues long. The chain's CDR3 is CATSGNGRVETQYF. The CDR3 nucleotides read TGTGCCACCAGTGGTAACGGGAGGGTGGAGACCCAGTACTTC.

A note on this clonotype: A much larger clone lies a single base off, so this may be a read error. For the CDR3, the DNA is TGTGCCAGCAGCGGACGGGGATACGAGCAGTACTTC. Amino acids: CASSGRGYEQYF. This chain uses TRBV7-9 with TRBJ2-7, with a tentative D call TRBD2 (5 bases). CDR3 length equals 12 residues. The V gene's germline CDR1 is SEHNR and CDR2 FQNEAQ (reference sequence). The V end lost 5 bases, the J end lost 4 bases, and 9 bases lay between the germline ends.

This chain connects TRBV11-2 to TRBJ2-2; no reliable D call. The germline V gene encodes CDR1 SGHAT and CDR2 FQNNGV. Trimming removed 8 bases at V and 8 bases at J, with 21 bases between. The CDR3 runs to 15 residues. This CDR3 reads CASGPLQGPTGELFF. CDR3 nucleotides: TGTGCCAGCGGCCCTCTGCAAGGACCGACAGGGGAGCTGTTTTTT.

This clonotype has ten or more counts. This chain's CDR3 is CASSLVYGELFF. In DNA form, the CDR3 reads TGTGCCAGCAGCTTAGTTTACGGGGAGCTGTTTTTT. This chain joins TRBV11-2 and TRBJ2-2, with D uncertain. The germline V gene encodes CDR1 SGHAT and CDR2 FQNNGV. The CDR3 runs to 12 residues. Between the trimmed V and J ends, which lost 1 base and 7 bases, there was a span of 4 bases. The whole variable domain, remainder taken from reference TRBV11-2 and TRBJ2-2, is EAGVAQSPRYKIIEKRQSVAFWCNPISGHATLYWYQQILGQGPKLLIQFQNNGVVDDSQLPKDRFSAERLKGVDSTLKIQPAKLEDSAVYLCASSLVYGELFFGEGSRLTVL.

Points on this clonotype: No conserved phenylalanine or tryptophan ends this CDR3, so it is likely a read error. This sequence joins TRBV10-3 and TRBJ2-1, with D uncertain. CDR1 and CDR2 (germline): ENHRY, SYGVKD. This CDR3 spans 14 amino acids. This CDR3 is CTISPTAIRDEQFV. The CDR3 DNA follows: TGTACCATCAGTCCCACGGCGATCCGGGATGAGCAGTTCGTC.

With respect to this clonotype: Relative to the germline gene, one junction end is altered; a read error may explain this. The chain couples TRBV25-1 to TRBJ1-2; D not resolved. In germline, CDR1 is MGHDK, CDR2 SYGVNS. This CDR3 is built from 14 residues. CDR3 DNA sequence: TGTACCAGCAGTGAAGTCGCCAGAAACTATGGCTACACCTTC. It yields the protein CTSSEVARNYGYTF.

This clonotype was seen just once. A read error is likely, as this CDR3 ends without the conserved phenylalanine or tryptophan. The chain is built from TRBV11-1 and TRBJ2-7; TRBD1 or TRBD2 may be the D gene (6 bases each). The CDR3 sequence is 15 residues long. The germline gives CDR1 SGHAT, CDR2 FQDESV (reference sequence). The CDR3 loop reads CASSPRTAGLREQYY. CDR3 nucleotides: TGTGCAAGCAGCCCTCGGACAGCAGGACTACGCGAGCAGTACTAC.

As concerns this clonotype: One junction end does not reproduce the germline sequence, and a read error may be involved. The gene calls are TRBV28 and TRBJ2-3; TRBD1 aligns across 8 bases. The CDR3 is made up of 17 amino acids. CDR1 MDHEN and CDR2 SYDVKM come from the germline V gene. The CDR3 is CASSFARQGLLTDTQYF. The CDR3 DNA is TGTGCCAGCAGTTTCGCAAGACAGGGGCTATTGACAGATACACAGTATTTT.

The rearrangement links TRBV11-1 to TRBJ2-7; D unclear. This CDR3 comprises 12 residues. V was trimmed by 2 bases and J by 6 bases, leaving 8 bases between them. The germline V gene encodes CDR1 SGHAT and CDR2 FQDESV (reference sequence). This chain's CDR3 is CASSLYLREQYF. Here the CDR3 DNA reads TGTGCCAGCAGCTTATACCTCCGCGAGCAGTACTTC. Drawing the rest from reference TRBV11-1 and TRBJ2-7, the complete variable domain is EAEVAQSPRYKITEKSQAVAFWCDPISGHATLYWYRQILGQGPELLVQFQDESVVDDSQLPKDRFSAERLKGVDSTLKIQPAELGDSAMYLCASSLYLREQYFGPGTRLTVT.

In the case of this clonotype: An end of the junction differs from the germline gene, which may be a read error. This chain uses TRBV6-5 with TRBJ2-2; 8 bases fit TRBD1. The CDR3 extends over 15 amino acids. Germline V gives CDR1 MNHEY, CDR2 SVGAGI. Written as DNA, the CDR3 is TGTGCCAGGAGTCCGCGGACAGGGTACACCAGGGAGCTGTTTTTT. This translates into CARSPRTGYTRELFF.

With respect to this clonotype: A much larger clonotype is one base distant, so this may be a read error. The V gene is TRBV10-3, the J gene TRBJ2-7; D ambiguous. The CDR3 runs to 11 residues. Germline V gene data show CDR1 as ENHRY and CDR2 as SYGVKD. As DNA, the CDR3 is TGTGCCGTCAGTGAGATGGGCGAGCAGTACTTC. Its translation is CAVSEMGEQYF.

As concerns this clonotype: One junction end does not reproduce the germline sequence, and a read error may be involved. The V and J genes are TRBV6-1 and TRBJ2-7, with 9 nucleotides matching TRBD2. The CDR3 contains 15 residues. Germline V gene lookup returns CDR1 MNHNS and CDR2 SASEGT. The DNA for the CDR3 is TGTGTCAGCAGTGGGGGGACTAGCCCATCCTACGAGGAGTACTTC. Its protein product is CVSSGGTSPSYEEYF.

To note about this clonotype: At one of its ends the junction is not consistent with the germline gene, which may arise from a read error. This sequence joins TRBV6-5 and TRBJ2-5, with 10 bases identical to TRBD1. CDR3 length equals 13 residues. Germline CDR1 reads MNHEY; CDR2 reads SVGAGI. The CDR3 DNA reads TGTGCCAGCAACACCGACAGGGGGCTGACCCACTACTTC. Amino acid sequence: CASNTDRGLTHYF.

As concerns this clonotype: The missing conserved phenylalanine or tryptophan at the end of this CDR3 makes a read error likely. This sequence joins TRBV11-3 and TRBJ1-5; no clear D gene. Germline loops: CDR1 SGHNT, CDR2 YENEEA. This CDR3 is built from 13 residues. CDR3 protein: CARSSGGNQPQHS. The CDR3 DNA sequence: TGTGCCAGAAGCTCAGGAGGCAATCAGCCACAGCATTCT.

Notes on this clonotype: Mismatch with germline at one junction end may stem from a read error. The chain recombines TRBV7-8 with TRBJ2-7; D is uncertain. The CDR3 sequence is 18 residues long. Germline assignment: CDR1 SGHVS and CDR2 FQNEAQ. CDR3 DNA sequence: TGTGCCATCAGCTCGGGTCGCGGTCGTACTATGAACTCCTATGAGCAGTACTTC. It yields the protein CAISSGRGRTMNSYEQYF.

The chain carries TRBV4-2 and TRBJ2-3; D is ambiguous. Germline CDR1 LGHNA, CDR2 YNFKEQ. The length of the CDR3 is 14 residues. With 0 bases removed from V and 2 bases from J, the gap between germline ends came to 6 bases. The CDR3 nucleotides are TGTGCCAGCAGCCAAGAGGCCAACACAGATACGCAGTATTTT. Translated: CASSQEANTDTQYF.

In regard to this clonotype: A clone one base away is much larger, so this may be a read error. The final CDR3 position lacks the conserved phenylalanine or tryptophan, pointing to a likely read error. This chain joins TRBV6-5 and TRBJ2-3, with 7 positions matching TRBD2. Germline CDR1 reads MNHEY; CDR2 reads SVGAGI. The CDR3 is 16 residues long. The CDR3 spells CASSYSSGKGTDTQYV. The DNA of the CDR3 is TGTGCCAGTAGTTACTCGAGCGGGAAGGGCACAGATACGCAGTATGTT.

CDR3 in DNA: TGTGCCAGCAGTTTCGCCTGGGGGCTGTTTTTT. Its translation is CASSFAWGLFF. The rearrangement uses TRBV12-3 or TRBV12-4 and TRBJ2-2; D unclear. CDR3 length: 11 amino acids. V lost 3 bases and J lost 13, with 9 bases in between.

A note on this clonotype: The CDR3 ends on some other residue instead of the conserved phenylalanine or tryptophan, so this is likely a read error. No DNA is shown, since the ends of the CDR3 on it are uncertain; the CDR3 is the one TCRdb lists. The chain joins TRBV7-8 to TRBJ2-7. Germline V gene sequence: CDR1 SGHVS, CDR2 FQNEAQ. The CDR3 spans 18 residues, counting both ends. CDR3 region: CARSSGRGRTMSSYEQYS.

The table lists this clonotype with many counts. V and J are TRBV12-3 or TRBV12-4 and TRBJ1-2; TRBD1 is a possible D gene (5 bases). The V end was cut by 3 bases, the J end by 8 bases, with 13 bases between. This CDR3 contains 13 residues. CDR3 sequence reads: CASSFRGECGYTF. In nucleotides, the CDR3 is TGTGCCAGCAGTTTTCGGGGGGAGTGCGGCTACACCTTC.

This clonotype has only one observation. The rearrangement links TRBV14 to TRBJ1-1; no firm D call. The CDR3 is made up of 13 amino acids. Trimming removed 3 bases at V and 13 bases at J, with 18 bases between. Germline V gene sequence: CDR1 SGHDN, CDR2 FVKESK. The CDR3 DNA is TGTGCCAGCAGCCATGCCACAGTAGGTTGGGTTTTCTTT. Amino acid sequence: CASSHATVGWVFF.

This rearrangement joins TRBV10-3 to TRBJ1-1, with D possibly TRBD1 on 6 matching bases. CDR1 and CDR2 from the germline V gene are ENHRY and SYGVKD. The V gene lost 6 bases and the J gene lost 0 bases, with 14 bases spanning the gap. This CDR3 spans 15 amino acids. CDR3 amino acids: CAISTGTSLNTEAFF. The DNA of the CDR3 is TGTGCCATCAGCACAGGGACATCGCTGAACACTGAAGCTTTCTTT.